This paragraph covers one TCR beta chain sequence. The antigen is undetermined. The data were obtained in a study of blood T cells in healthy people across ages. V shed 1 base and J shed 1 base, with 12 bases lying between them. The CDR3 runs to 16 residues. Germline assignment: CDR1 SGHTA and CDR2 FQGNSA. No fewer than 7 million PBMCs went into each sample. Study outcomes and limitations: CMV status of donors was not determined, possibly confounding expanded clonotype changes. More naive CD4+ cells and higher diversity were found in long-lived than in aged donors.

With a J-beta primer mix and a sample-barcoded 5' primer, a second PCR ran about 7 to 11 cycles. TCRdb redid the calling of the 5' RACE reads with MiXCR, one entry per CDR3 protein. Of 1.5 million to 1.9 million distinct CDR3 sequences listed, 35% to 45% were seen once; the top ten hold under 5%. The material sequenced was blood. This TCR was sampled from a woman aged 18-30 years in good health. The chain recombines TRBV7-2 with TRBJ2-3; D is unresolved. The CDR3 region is CASSLVPSRGTDTQYF. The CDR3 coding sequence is TGTGCCAGCAGCTTAGTACCTAGTCGCGGCACAGATACGCAGTATTTT.